This T cell receptor beta chain was retrieved from a study of T-cell reconstitution after alpha-beta-depleted transplantation in children. Findings and caveats of the study: In patients about two months after transplant, alpha-beta T cells reportedly arose from several hundred expanded graft clones. Recipient T cells and thymic progenitors that survived gave rise to the high TCRbeta diversity observed at day 60 in some patients. When one year had passed after transplant, most T-cell counts and diversity came from newly produced T cells.

Germline CDR1 reads SGHRS; CDR2 reads YFSETQ. This CDR3 contains 14 residues. V lost 0 bases and J lost 4, with 11 bases in between. Comment on this clonotype: Its antigen remains unidentified.

A TCRbeta library incorporating unique molecular identifiers was prepared. Each CDR3 protein gets one entry after TCRdb re-called the PCR reads with MiXCR. This sample yields 780,000 or so distinct CDR3 sequences, of which roughly 16% are seen a single time; under 6% belongs to the top ten. The sequence came from a male patient younger than 18 who had a stem cell transplant for acute lymphoblastic leukemia, so the T cells may come from the graft donor. This specimen was PBMCs, mostly from graft donor cells, taken 360 days after TCRalphabeta/CD19-depleted stem cell transplant. This rearrangement joins TRBV5-1 to TRBJ2-7, with a weak D call TRBD1 (6 bases). In nucleotides, the CDR3 is TGCGCCAGCAGCTTGGGACAGGTCTTGTACGAGCAGTACTTC. This gives the protein CASSLGQVLYEQYF.